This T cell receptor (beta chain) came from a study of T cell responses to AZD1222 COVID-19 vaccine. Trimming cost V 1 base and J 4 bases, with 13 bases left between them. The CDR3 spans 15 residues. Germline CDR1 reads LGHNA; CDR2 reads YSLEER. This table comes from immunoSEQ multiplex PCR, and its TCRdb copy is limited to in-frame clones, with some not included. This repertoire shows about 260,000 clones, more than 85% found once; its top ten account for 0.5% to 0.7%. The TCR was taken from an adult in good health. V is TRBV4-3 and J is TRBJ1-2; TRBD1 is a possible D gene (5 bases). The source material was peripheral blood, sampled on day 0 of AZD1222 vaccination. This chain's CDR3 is CASSQVGELFYGYTF. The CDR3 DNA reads TGCGCCAGCAGCCAAGTGGGGGAGTTATTCTATGGCTACACCTTC.